The 11 T cell receptor beta chains listed next were all sequenced from one sample in a study of T cells in Graves' hyperthyroidism and ophthalmopathy (dated 2019 in TCRdb). Libraries were constructed by multiplex PCR. Sequencing relied on an Illumina HiSeq 2000. The TCR beta CDR3 regions were amplified from RNA transcripts. A first-round RT-PCR of the TCR CDR3 used the HTBI primer set with the Qiagen OneStep RT-PCR kit. TCRdb itself trimmed the public reads at Q25 with fastp, ran MiXCR and retained productive beta chains. Duplicate CDR3 protein sequences are folded into a single record with the most common DNA and genes. Across this sample there are approximately 370,000 distinct CDR3 sequences, with about 15% seen only once. Around a third of the sample is held by the ten biggest clonotypes. Specimen: blood. The receptor set was obtained from a woman in her 30s with Graves' hyperthyroidism.

This clonotype was seen many times. The rearrangement uses TRBV12-3 or TRBV12-4 and TRBJ2-7; 9 bases line up with TRBD1. Trimming cost V 5 bases and J 3 bases; bases outside gene matches: 14. The CDR3 has 17 residues. The CDR3 DNA is TGTGCCAGCAGTGGGACAGGGCGTAGCGGCTCCCTCTACGAGCAGTACTTC. Translating gives CASSGTGRSGSLYEQYF.

This chain uses TRBV7-6 with TRBJ2-5, with D unclear. The CDR3 is 13 amino acids. Trimming cost V 6 bases and J 5 bases, with 13 bases left between them. Germline CDR1 SGHVS, CDR2 FNYEAQ. CDR3 DNA sequence: TGTGCCAGCAGTTCATCCATACGGGAGACCCAGTACTTC. Translating it yields CASSSSIRETQYF.

V gene TRBV7-8 combines with J gene TRBJ2-5, with TRBD2 matching over 8 bases. Germline assignment: CDR1 SGHVS and CDR2 FQNEAQ. The CDR3 spans 15 residues. Trimming cost V 2 bases and J 3 bases; bases outside gene matches: 5. The CDR3 region has the DNA TGTGCCAGCAGCTTAATGACTAGCGTGAAAGAGACCCAGTACTTC. As protein: CASSLMTSVKETQYF. The entire variable domain, with the rest obtained from reference TRBV7-8 and TRBJ2-5, is as follows: GAGVSQSPRYKVAKRGQDVALRCDPISGHVSLFWYQQALGQGPEFLTYFQNEAQLDKSGLPSDRFFAERPEGSVSTLKIQRTQQEDSAVYLCASSLMTSVKETQYFGPGTRLLVL.

This clonotype has a handful of counts. The genes are TRBV12-3 or TRBV12-4 and TRBJ2-7, with D possibly TRBD2 on 5 matching bases. The V end was cut by 5 bases, the J end by 10 bases, with 18 bases between. This CDR3 region has 13 residues. DNA of the CDR3: TGTGCCAGCAGTATCGCCAAAGCTACGGGACAGTACTTC. Translation gives CASSIAKATGQYF.

The chain uses TRBV5-5 and TRBJ1-3; D uncertain. Trimming cost V 6 bases and J 1 base, with 17 bases left between them. Germline loops: CDR1 SGHKS, CDR2 YYEKEE (reference sequence). The CDR3 length is 16 residues. Written as DNA, the CDR3 is TGTGCCAGCACTCTCCGGGCGCTTCTATCTGGAAACACCATATATTTT. The encoded protein is CASTLRALLSGNTIYF.

The rearrangement links TRBV20-1 to TRBJ2-7, with D perhaps TRBD1 (5 bases). Germline V lookup: CDR1 DFQATT, CDR2 SNEGSKA (reference sequence). V was clipped by 6 bases and J by 3 bases, with 15 bases between them. This CDR3 comprises 13 residues. The CDR3 spells CSAPSDTYYEQYF. The CDR3 coding sequence is TGCAGTGCCCCCTCGGACACATACTACGAGCAGTACTTC.

The sample holds many counts of this clonotype. This chain connects TRBV10-3 to TRBJ2-3, with 10 bases lining up with TRBD2. CDR1 ENHRY and CDR2 SYGVKD come from the germline V gene. There are 17 residues in the CDR3. The trim removed 0 bases at V and 6 bases at J, leaving 9 bases unmatched. DNA for the CDR3: TGTGCCATCAGTGAGTCCGTCGCTAGCGGGAGACCGGATACGCAGTATTTT. As protein: CAISESVASGRPDTQYF.

This clonotype appeared many times. This chain's CDR3 is CASSPVLDRGRMTEAFF. The CDR3 DNA reads as TGTGCCAGCTCACCTGTGTTGGACAGGGGGCGTATGACTGAAGCTTTCTTT. The chain combines TRBV18 with TRBJ1-1, with 11 bases identical to TRBD1. The CDR3 length is 17 residues. Germline CDR1 is KGHSH and CDR2 is LQKENI. V shed 3 bases and J 5 bases; nucleotides not matched to a gene: 11.

In its sample, this clonotype was seen many times. The CDR3 nucleotides read TGTGCCAGCTCCATCGGACAGACCTACGAGCAGTACTTC. It specifies CASSIGQTYEQYF. The chain employs TRBV18 and TRBJ2-7; tentatively, D is TRBD1 (6 bases). Deletions cut 6 bases from V and 2 bases from J, with 11 bases between. The germline V gene has CDR1 KGHSH and CDR2 LQKENI. The CDR3 extends over 13 amino acids.

The rearrangement links TRBV10-3 to TRBJ2-3, with D tentatively TRBD1 (5 bases). The ends were cut back, 7 bases at V and 6 bases at J, with 8 bases in the middle. This CDR3 is built from 11 residues. Germline CDR1 is ENHRY and CDR2 is SYGVKD. CDR3 residues: CAIMTADTQYF. The CDR3 nucleotides read TGTGCCATCATGACAGCGGATACGCAGTATTTT.

This clonotype appeared many times. J is TRBJ2-1 and V is TRBV27, with a possible D match to TRBD2 (7 bases). The CDR3 is made up of 13 amino acids. V was clipped by 3 bases and J by 8 bases, with 11 bases between them. Germline V gives CDR1 MNHEY, CDR2 SMNVEV (reference sequence). CDR3 sequence: CASSLGGGDEQFF. CDR3 nucleotide sequence: TGTGCCAGCAGTTTGGGAGGGGGGGATGAGCAGTTCTTC.